This T cell receptor beta chain derives from a study of cytomegalovirus exposure and HLA in healthy donors. Study conclusions and caveats: The study labeled about 160 TCR beta chains cytomegalovirus-associated. Three of the chains that were CMV-associated were confirmed in vitro to be specific for CMV antigens. Using a false discovery rate of 0.05, a later analysis showed that approximately 18,000 TCR beta sequences were associated with HLA alleles.

Worth noting for this clone: Its cognate antigen is unknown.

Primers: 60 Vbeta forward and 13 Jbeta reverse. Method: immunoSEQ multiplex PCR; TCRdb's copy keeps in-frame clones and lacks some. The sample contains 130,000 or so clones, around two thirds of which appear only once. The sequenced sample was PBMCs. The source is a woman in her thirties or forties in good health and CMV-seronegative.

CDR3 nucleotides: TGTGCCAGTAGTTTGGCGGGGGATACCGGGGAGCTGTTTTTT. Protein: CASSLAGDTGELFF. The chain links TRBV19 to TRBJ2-2, with 7 bases aligning to TRBD2. In germline, CDR1 is LNHDA, CDR2 SQIVND (reference sequence). V shed 5 bases, J shed 5 bases, and the junction held 5 bases outside the gene matches. The CDR3 sequence is 14 residues long.